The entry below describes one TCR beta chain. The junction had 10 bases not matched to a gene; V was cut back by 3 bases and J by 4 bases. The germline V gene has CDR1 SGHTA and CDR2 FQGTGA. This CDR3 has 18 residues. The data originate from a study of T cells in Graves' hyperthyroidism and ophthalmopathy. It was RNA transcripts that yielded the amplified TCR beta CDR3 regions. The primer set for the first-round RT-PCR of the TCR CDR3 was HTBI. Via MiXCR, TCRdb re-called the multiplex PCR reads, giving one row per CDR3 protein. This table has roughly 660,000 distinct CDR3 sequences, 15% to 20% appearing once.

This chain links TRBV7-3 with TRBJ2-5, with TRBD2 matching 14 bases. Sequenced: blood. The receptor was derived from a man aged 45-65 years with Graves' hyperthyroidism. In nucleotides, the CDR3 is TGTGCCAGCAGCTTGGCAGGGGGGGGGACTAGCGGGGGAGAGACCCAGTACTTC. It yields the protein CASSLAGGGTSGGETQYF.